Presented here are 31 T cell receptor beta chains from one specimen sequenced in a study of T-cell reconstitution after alpha-beta-depleted transplantation in children. Preparation of the TCRbeta library involved a method that used unique molecular identifiers. TCRdb recomputed calls from the PCR reads with MiXCR, one row per CDR3 protein. The table records under 450,000 distinct CDR3 sequences, 10% to 15% of them present only once. Sequences were derived from PBMCs, sampled from the stem cell graft. These receptor sequences come from a human donor who donated a stem cell graft to a child with Fanconi anemia.

This clonotype was detected ten times or more. The chain recombines TRBV9 with TRBJ2-1; 7 bases fit TRBD2. The CDR3 is 13 residues long. V shed 4 bases and J 6 bases; nucleotides not matched to a gene: 4. CDR1 and CDR2 (germline): SGDLS, YYNGEE. The chain's CDR3 is CASSRDYGNEQFF. CDR3 nucleotide sequence: TGTGCCAGCAGCCGGGACTACGGCAATGAGCAGTTCTTC.

This clonotype was counted a few times. The CDR3 protein is CASSSQGQGQFF. CDR3 DNA sequence: TGCGCCAGCAGCTCCCAGGGTCAGGGGCAGTTCTTC. The V and J genes are TRBV5-1 and TRBJ2-1; D possibly corresponds to TRBD1 (5 bases). The CDR3 covers 12 residues. V lost 3 bases, J lost 12 bases, and 13 bases lay in between. CDR1 and CDR2 (germline): SGHRS, YFSETQ.

This clonotype was counted ten times or more. This chain joins TRBV7-2 and TRBJ2-5; D ambiguous. The CDR3 has 12 residues. V lost 1 base, J lost 7 bases, and 7 bases lay in between. Germline V gives CDR1 SGHTA, CDR2 FQGNSA. The CDR3 loop reads CASSLDLGTQYF. CDR3 coding DNA: TGTGCCAGCAGCTTAGATTTGGGGACCCAGTACTTC.

This clonotype showed up just a few times. The chain uses TRBV6-2 or TRBV6-3 and TRBJ2-7; tentatively, D is TRBD1 or TRBD2 (5 bases each). V was pared by 2 bases and J by 4 bases, with 9 bases between. The CDR3 totals 13 residues. Germline assignment: CDR1 MNHEY and CDR2 SVGEGT. The CDR3 bases are TGTGCCAGCAGTTACGGGACCCGATACGAGCAGTACGTC. Encoded protein: CASSYGTRYEQYV.

In its sample, this clonotype was seen a few times. The chain is built from TRBV7-9 and TRBJ1-5, with D tentatively TRBD1 (5 bases). Germline lookup yields CDR1 SEHNR and CDR2 FQNEAQ (reference sequence). This CDR3 comprises 14 residues. V was shortened by 8 bases and J by 4 bases, with 15 bases between the two germline ends. For the CDR3, the DNA is TGTGCCAGCGGCAGGGATGGGCCTAATCAGCCCCAGCATTTT. This codes for CASGRDGPNQPQHF.

The chain employs TRBV20-1 and TRBJ1-2; D uncertain. The germline V gene encodes CDR1 DFQATT and CDR2 SNEGSKA (reference sequence). This CDR3 is built from 14 residues. V was pared by 0 bases and J by 1 base, with 9 bases between. CDR3 DNA sequence: TGCAGTGCTAGAGATCGCTTAATTAACTATGGCTACACCTTC. It encodes CSARDRLINYGYTF.

The CDR3 here is CSARPIVSGSAQETQYF. The CDR3 bases are TGCAGTGCTCGACCCATCGTCTCGGGGTCCGCACAAGAGACCCAGTACTTC. The rearrangement uses TRBV20-1 and TRBJ2-5; D may be TRBD2 (5 bases). Trimming removed 5 bases from V and 2 bases from J, with 24 bases in between. The CDR3 is 17 amino acids. CDR1 is DFQATT and CDR2 is SNEGSKA in the germline V gene (reference sequence).

This clonotype came up a few times. The V call is TRBV5-1, the J call TRBJ1-3; D might be TRBD1 (5 bases). CDR1 and CDR2 (germline): SGHRS, YFSETQ. The germline V and J ends were trimmed by 3 bases and 0 bases, with 13 bases remaining between them. CDR3 length: 16 amino acids. The CDR3 sequence is CASSSGTQSSGNTIYF. CDR3 nucleotides: TGCGCCAGCAGCTCCGGGACCCAGAGCTCTGGAAACACCATATATTTT.

This clonotype was counted a few times. The chain has TRBV7-9 and TRBJ1-1; D unresolved. The germline V gene has CDR1 SEHNR and CDR2 FQNEAQ (reference sequence). V was clipped by 1 base and J by 5 bases, with 11 bases between them. The CDR3 is 14 amino acids. CDR3 nucleotides: TGTGCCAGCAGCTTAGAGTGGGGAGGAACTGAAGCTTTCTTT. This gives the protein CASSLEWGGTEAFF.

The V and J genes are TRBV7-2 and TRBJ2-5; 7 nucleotides match TRBD2. This CDR3 is 15 amino acids long. V shed 4 bases and J 1 base; nucleotides not matched to a gene: 6. The V gene's germline CDR1 is SGHTA and CDR2 FQGNSA. The CDR3 coding sequence is TGTGCCAGCAGCTGGACGCGGGGGTTCCAAGAGACCCAGTACTTC. Amino acid sequence: CASSWTRGFQETQYF.

Only a few counts were recorded for this clonotype. The rearrangement uses TRBV7-9 and TRBJ2-5; the D gene is possibly TRBD1 (6 bases). Germline V CDR1 and CDR2: SEHNR, FQNEAQ (reference sequence). This CDR3 contains 14 residues. The V and J ends lost 1 base and 2 bases respectively, with 8 bases between them. CDR3 sequence: CASSLVGQQETQYF. The CDR3 coding sequence is TGTGCCAGCAGCTTAGTCGGACAGCAAGAGACCCAGTACTTC.

J is TRBJ2-2 and V is TRBV7-2, with D maybe TRBD2 (6 bases). Trimming pared 2 bases from V and 5 bases from J, leaving 12 bases between. Germline assignment: CDR1 SGHTA and CDR2 FQGNSA. CDR3 size: 15 residues. CDR3 DNA sequence: TGTGCCAGCAGCTTAACGGCCCGGGGGACCGGGGAGCTGTTTTTT. The encoded protein is CASSLTARGTGELFF.

This clonotype was observed a handful of times. The chain uses TRBV27 and TRBJ1-5; D is unclear. The V gene lost 4 bases and the J gene lost 1 base, with 8 bases spanning the gap. The CDR3 covers 14 residues. Germline V CDR1 and CDR2: MNHEY, SMNVEV (reference sequence). CDR3 sequence: CASSSLSSNQPQHF. In DNA form, the CDR3 reads TGTGCCAGCAGTTCACTAAGCAGCAATCAGCCCCAGCATTTT.

Many counts were recorded for this clonotype. The V call is TRBV5-1, the J call TRBJ1-6; TRBD1 agrees at 8 bases. CDR3 length equals 14 residues. Germline loops: CDR1 SGHRS, CDR2 YFSETQ. V was clipped by 4 bases and J by 10 bases; unmatched bases: 7. The CDR3 here is CASSGQGAQSPLHF. The CDR3 region has the DNA TGCGCCAGCAGCGGTCAGGGGGCACAATCACCCCTCCACTTT.

The gene calls are TRBV5-1 and TRBJ1-1, with 8 bases identical to TRBD1. There are 15 residues in the CDR3. V lost 6 bases, J lost 5 bases, and 12 bases stayed unmatched. Germline V gene sequence: CDR1 SGHRS, CDR2 YFSETQ. The CDR3 DNA reads as TGCGCCAGCACCCTCATGGGACAGGAATCGACTGAAGCTTTCTTT. The encoded protein is CASTLMGQESTEAFF.

The chain uses TRBV12-3 or TRBV12-4 and TRBJ1-2, with D perhaps matching TRBD1 (6 bases). The V gene lost 5 bases and the J gene lost 3 bases, with 13 bases spanning the gap. CDR3 length: 14 residues. CDR3 sequence (DNA): TGTGCCAGCAGTCTTGGACAGCCTCACTATGGCTACACCTTC. Amino acid sequence: CASSLGQPHYGYTF.

The chain joins TRBV10-3 to TRBJ1-2, with D possibly matching TRBD1 (5 bases). The germline CDR1 and CDR2 sequences are ENHRY and SYGVKD. The CDR3 is 13 amino acids. Trimming left V 2 bases short and J 4 bases short, with 8 bases between. This CDR3 reads CAISERQLYGYTF. CDR3 coding DNA: TGTGCCATCAGTGAGAGACAGCTCTATGGCTACACCTTC.

This clonotype was detected only once. This chain joins TRBV5-1 and TRBJ2-7; D assignment may be TRBD1 or TRBD2 (5 bases each). Trimming shortened V by 5 bases and J by 6 bases, and 9 bases separated the two germline ends. In germline, CDR1 is SGHRS, CDR2 YFSETQ. This CDR3 region has 11 residues. The CDR3 coding sequence is TGCGCCAGCAGTAGGGACCGCGAGCAGTACTTC. Translated, it gives CASSRDREQYF.

This chain joins TRBV19 and TRBJ2-2; no definite D call. The CDR3 has 14 amino acids. From germline, CDR1 is LNHDA and CDR2 SQIVND (reference sequence). V dropped 0 bases and J dropped 1 base, with 3 bases sitting between them. The CDR3 nucleotides read TGTGCCAGTAGTATAGAAGGGAACACCGGGGAGCTGTTTTTT. It is translated as CASSIEGNTGELFF.

This clonotype has more than one count but fewer than ten. The J gene is TRBJ2-1, the V gene TRBV29-1, with D unclear. The CDR3 runs to 12 residues. V was clipped by 7 bases and J by 4 bases, with 11 bases between them. CDR1 and CDR2 from the germline V gene are SQVTM and ANQGSEA. The CDR3 DNA reads TGCAGCGCCTCCTTCCCATACAATGAGCAGTTCTTC. Translation gives CSASFPYNEQFF.

This clonotype turned up a few times. For the CDR3, the DNA is TGCGCCAGCAGCTTACCGACAGGGGCGAAGGATGAGCAGTTCTTC. Protein sequence: CASSLPTGAKDEQFF. The rearrangement uses TRBV5-1 and TRBJ2-1; TRBD1 matches 8 bases. V was clipped by 2 bases and J by 8 bases; unmatched bases: 9. The CDR3 loop spans 15 amino acids. CDR1 and CDR2 (germline): SGHRS, YFSETQ.

This clonotype has a handful of counts. CDR3 DNA: TGTGCCAGCAGTTTAATGAGTTACACTGAAGCTTTCTTT. Amino acids: CASSLMSYTEAFF. The chain joins TRBV12-3 or TRBV12-4 to TRBJ1-1; D is ambiguous. Trimming took off 2 bases at V and 3 bases at J, with 7 bases between the two ends. The CDR3 totals 13 residues.

This clonotype was seen more than once but under ten times. The chain links TRBV5-1 to TRBJ2-5; 10 nucleotides line up with TRBD2. The V and J ends lost 5 bases and 2 bases, in that order; junction bases with no gene match: 3. This CDR3 comprises 14 residues. Germline CDR1 is SGHRS and CDR2 is YFSETQ. CDR3: CASRPAGGQETQYF. CDR3 in DNA: TGCGCCAGCAGGCCAGCGGGGGGGCAAGAGACCCAGTACTTC.

This clonotype was found many times. This chain links TRBV20-1 with TRBJ2-3; 10 bases are shared with TRBD1. The length of the CDR3 is 15 residues. The germline gives CDR1 DFQATT, CDR2 SNEGSKA (reference sequence). J gave up 4 bases and V 8 bases, and 12 bases lay outside the gene matches. The CDR3 sequence is CSPGAHGQGADTQYF. CDR3 DNA sequence: TGCAGTCCTGGCGCCCATGGACAGGGGGCAGATACGCAGTATTTT.

This clonotype was counted a few times. V and J are TRBV20-1 and TRBJ1-1; 7 bases match TRBD1. The ends lost 6 bases at V and 3 bases at J; junction bases unmatched: 10. CDR1 and CDR2 from the germline V gene are DFQATT and SNEGSKA (reference sequence). The CDR3 consists of 14 residues. The CDR3 DNA is TGCAGTGCCCCATCACAGGGGTATCACACTGAAGCTTTCTTT. It specifies CSAPSQGYHTEAFF.

V gene TRBV6-1 combines with J gene TRBJ2-7; TRBD2 might be the D (5 bases). The V gene lost 6 bases and the J gene lost 6 bases, with 15 bases spanning the gap. The CDR3 contains 13 residues. CDR1 and CDR2 from the germline V gene are MNHNS and SASEGT. Here the CDR3 reads CASRNEGLGEQYV. The CDR3 bases are TGTGCCAGCAGGAACGAGGGTCTGGGCGAGCAGTACGTC.

To note about this clonotype: This is likely a read error, given that the CDR3 carries no conserved phenylalanine or tryptophan at its end. The V call is TRBV15, the J call TRBJ1-1, with TRBD1 matching over 7 bases. Trimming took 0 bases from V and 7 from J; bases not matched to a gene: 8. Germline V gene sequence: CDR1 LNHNV, CDR2 YYDKDF (reference sequence). The CDR3 runs to 15 residues. This CDR3 reads CATSREGGKGGEAFC. The DNA for the CDR3 is TGTGCCACCAGCAGAGAAGGGGGCAAGGGAGGTGAAGCTTTCTGT.

The rearrangement links TRBV27 to TRBJ2-1, with D perhaps TRBD2 (6 bases). Germline CDR1 MNHEY, CDR2 SMNVEV (reference sequence). Trimming stripped 6 bases from V and 4 bases from J, with 19 bases between. The CDR3 sequence is 16 residues long. CDR3 loop: CASSHDGTRLYNEQFF. As DNA, the CDR3 is TGTGCCAGCAGCCATGACGGGACTCGACTTTACAATGAGCAGTTCTTC.

The chain combines TRBV3-1 with TRBJ1-3; D unresolved. The V gene lost 0 bases and the J gene lost 0 bases, with 6 bases spanning the gap. Germline V gene data show CDR1 as LGHDT and CDR2 as YNNKEL (reference sequence). The CDR3 spans 15 residues. The CDR3 loop reads CASSQDLNSGNTIYF. The CDR3 DNA is TGTGCCAGCAGCCAAGACCTCAACTCTGGAAACACCATATATTTT.

This clonotype was recorded a few times. In nucleotides, the CDR3 is TGTGCCAGCAAAGGCGGGAGCTCCTACAATGAGCAGTTCTTC. As protein: CASKGGSSYNEQFF. This chain links TRBV2 with TRBJ2-1; 7 bases are shared with TRBD2. This CDR3 contains 14 residues. J lost 0 bases, V lost 7 bases, and 3 bases had no gene match. Per germline, CDR1 SNHLY and CDR2 FYNNEI.

This clonotype has at least ten counts. The rearrangement joins TRBV28 to TRBJ1-5; D gene ambiguous. V was clipped by 6 bases and J by 7 bases, with 7 bases between them. The germline V gene has CDR1 MDHEN and CDR2 SYDVKM. There are 11 residues in the CDR3. CDR3 in amino acids: CASSSVQPQHF. CDR3 coding DNA: TGTGCCAGCAGCTCTGTACAGCCCCAGCATTTT.